The clone carrying this TCR beta chain was seen just once. Its antigen is unknown. This entry belongs to a study of blood T cells in healthy people across ages. A sample-barcoded 5' primer and a J-beta primer mix were used in a second PCR of roughly 7 to 11 cycles. Every cDNA molecule bore a tag from a template-switch adaptor containing 12 random nucleotides. MiXCR was run by TCRdb on the 5' RACE reads, yielding one entry per CDR3 protein. The table includes about 680,000 distinct CDR3 sequences, 49% detected once. The study's findings and limits: Age showed a roughly linear inverse relationship with TCR beta diversity per million T cells. Shifts in expanded clonotypes may have been confounded by donor CMV status, which was unknown.

The sequenced material came from blood. The receptor's source is a woman aged 55 to 70 in good health.

The CDR3 region has the DNA TGTGCCACCAGTGACGGACTAGCGGGACAGATCGGACAGTTCTTC. Translation gives CATSDGLAGQIGQFF. The V and J genes are TRBV24-1 and TRBJ2-1, with 12 bases that match TRBD2. J lost 13 bases, V lost 4 bases, and 10 bases had no gene match. The V gene's germline CDR1 is KGHDR and CDR2 SFDVKD. This CDR3 contains 15 residues.